The sample holds a few counts of the clone carrying this T cell receptor beta chain. Its antigen is not known. TCRdb itself ran the 5' RACE reads through MiXCR, one entry per CDR3 protein. The table shows 350,000 to 450,000 distinct CDR3 sequences, with roughly 20% occurring only once. This sample was included in a study of T-cell memory formation after mild COVID-19. J gave up 9 bases and V 5 bases, and 16 bases lay outside the gene matches. The CDR3 has 16 residues. Findings and caveats of the study: Memory sampled before infection contained some responding clones, suggesting cross-reactive memory joined.

The sequenced sample consisted of PBMCs or a T cell subset sorted from them (not recorded which). This sequence was found in an adult woman who had mild COVID-19 (a few samples of this study predate the infection). Cell type and time point are not known. The chain is built from TRBV12-3 or TRBV12-4 and TRBJ2-1, with 7 bases lining up with TRBD2. The CDR3 bases are TGTGCCAGCAGTCCCTTGCTAGCACTGGCTAGCGGTGAGCAGTTCTTC. Translation: CASSPLLALASGEQFF.